This T cell receptor (beta chain) originates from a study of cytomegalovirus exposure and HLA in healthy donors. Amplification used 60 Vbeta primers and 13 Jbeta primers. Sequencing used immunoSEQ multiplex PCR; TCRdb keeps in-frame clones, though not all of them. The repertoire holds about 190,000 clones, with approximately 88% as singletons. The CDR3 has 16 residues. V shed 2 bases and J 2 bases; nucleotides not matched to a gene: 8. Germline loops: CDR1 MDHEN, CDR2 SYDVKM. The sequencing sample was made of PBMCs. The chain combines TRBV28 with TRBJ2-7, with 8 bases fitting TRBD2. This clonotype was obtained from a boy between 10 and 17 years old in good health and CMV-seronegative. The CDR3 DNA follows: TGTGCCAGCAGTTTAGACGGGGGGGGCTCCCCCTACGAGCAGTACTTC. Amino acid sequence: CASSLDGGGSPYEQYF. The whole variable domain, filled in from reference TRBV28 and TRBJ2-7, reads DVKVTQSSRYLVKRTGEKVFLECVQDMDHENMFWYRQDPGLGLRLIYFSYDVKMKEKGDIPEGYSVSREKKERFSLILESASTNQTSMYLCASSLDGGGSPYEQYFGPGTRLTVT.